Listed below are T cell receptor beta chains from one sample, sequenced in a study of cytomegalovirus exposure and HLA in healthy donors. Measured with immunoSEQ multiplex PCR; TCRdb has only the in-frame clones, and not every one. The sample carries 150,000 or so clones, about three quarters recorded once. Sequenced: PBMCs. These receptors all stem from a woman aged 40 to 50 in good health and CMV-seropositive. Each CDR3 is given with its conserved first and last residue.

J	V	CDR3
TRBJ2-3	TRBV2	CASSSDRGRGDTQYF
TRBJ2-1	TRBV14	CASSQLAVDYNEQFF
TRBJ2-2	TRBV9	CASSGTGSTGELFF
TRBJ1-1	TRBV13	CASSSWEDEAFF
TRBJ2-7	TRBV7-6	CASSLTGTDCEQYF
TRBJ1-1	TRBV5-1	CASSLGAGLEAFF
TRBJ1-5	TRBV27	CASSRGGNQPQHF
TRBJ2-1	TRBV6-5	CASSYRRTGTYEQFF
TRBJ2-5	TRBV15	CATSRGGVGAQYF
TRBJ2-7	TRBV27	CASSARLAGGLEQYF
TRBJ1-1	TRBV7-8	CASSLRGRQVGEAFF
TRBJ1-2	TRBV6-5	CASSYRTGGGYTF
TRBJ1-1	TRBV6-1	CASRDTGGNTEAFF
TRBJ1-5	TRBV21-1	CASSKKQEPNQPQHF
TRBJ2-3	TRBV28	CASTPRGWGVGTQYF
TRBJ2-2	TRBV5-1	CASSPEGGRPNTGELFF
TRBJ2-1	TRBV5-1	CASSSSGGYNEQFF
TRBJ2-5	TRBV2	CASSGVRTYQETQYF
TRBJ1-5	TRBV15	CATSPGTANQPQHF
TRBJ2-3	TRBV11-2	CASSLNPTDTQYF
TRBJ1-1	TRBV5-1	CASSSLTTNEAFF
TRBJ1-5	TRBV28	CASSINRGRVQPQHF
TRBJ2-5	TRBV20-1	CSWRGEETQYF
TRBJ2-2	TRBV5-4	CASSVLTSEDGELFF
TRBJ2-4	TRBV5-6	CASSFGQVIKNSQYF
TRBJ1-2	TRBV14	CASSQRLESYIGYTF
TRBJ1-6	TRBV7-2	CASSRPGAYSPLHF
TRBJ1-2	TRBV7-2	CASSLGGAWDRDDGYTF
TRBJ1-1	TRBV19	CASSWDRGQVGDTEAFF
TRBJ2-7	TRBV4-1	CASSLRLAAYEQYF
TRBJ2-3	TRBV5-1	CASSFGSTDTQYF
TRBJ1-5	TRBV7-6	CASSPDRDRSNQPQHF
TRBJ1-2	TRBV18	CASSQTGDGYTF
TRBJ2-2	TRBV9	CASSAGLVNTGELFF
TRBJ1-5	TRBV5-6	CASSFRGQINQPQHF
TRBJ1-3	TRBV5-1	CASSFFGDSGNTIYF
TRBJ2-1	TRBV9	CASSGGVGNNEQFF
TRBJ2-5	TRBV7-6	CASSLAGFETQYF
TRBJ2-4	TRBV6-1	CASWAWGPGKDSQYF
TRBJ1-2	TRBV5-1	CASSLDGLYGYTF